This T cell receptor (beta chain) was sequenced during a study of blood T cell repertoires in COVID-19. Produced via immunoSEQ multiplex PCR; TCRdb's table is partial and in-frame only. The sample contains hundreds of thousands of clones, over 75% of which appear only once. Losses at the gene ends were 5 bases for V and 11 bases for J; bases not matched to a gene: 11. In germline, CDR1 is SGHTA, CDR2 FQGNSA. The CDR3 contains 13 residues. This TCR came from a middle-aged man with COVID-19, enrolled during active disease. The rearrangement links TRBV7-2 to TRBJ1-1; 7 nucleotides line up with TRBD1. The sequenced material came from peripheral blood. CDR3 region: CASSTGTDRVAFF. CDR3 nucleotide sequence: TGTGCCAGCAGCACCGGGACAGATAGAGTTGCTTTCTTT.